This passage covers 21 T cell receptor beta chains from one sample sequenced in a study of blood T cell repertoires in COVID-19. TCRdb's table, derived via immunoSEQ multiplex PCR, lists solely in-frame clones and lacks some. The repertoire holds roughly 270,000 clones, with around 85% as singletons. The sample comprised peripheral blood. The receptors stem from a man aged 45-60 years with active or convalescent COVID-19.

The chain links TRBV5-6 to TRBJ2-3; D remains unclear. CDR1 SGHDT and CDR2 YYEEEE come from the germline V gene. The germline V and J ends were trimmed by 4 bases and 4 bases, with 19 bases remaining between them. The CDR3 runs 16 residues. The CDR3 DNA sequence: TGTGCCAGCAGCCCGTACATGGTCATGGCTTCAGATACGCAGTATTTT. Its protein is CASSPYMVMASDTQYF. Together with reference TRBV5-6 and TRBJ2-3, the CDR3 gives the full variable domain: DAGVTQSPTHLIKTRGQQVTLRCSPKSGHDTVSWYQQALGQGPQFIFQYYEEEERQRGNFPDRFSGHQFPNYSSELNVNALLLGDSALYLCASSPYMVMASDTQYFGPGTRLTVL.

The chain recombines TRBV11-3 with TRBJ2-1; TRBD1 aligns across 12 bases. CDR3 length: 14 amino acids. V lost 4 bases, J lost 8 bases, and 3 bases stayed unmatched. CDR1 and CDR2 from the germline V gene are SGHNT and YENEEA. CDR3 DNA: TGTGCCAGCAGCTCGGGACAGGGGGCTGATGAGCAGTTCTTC. It encodes CASSSGQGADEQFF.

The genes are TRBV10-2 and TRBJ2-3; D not resolved. CDR1 and CDR2 (germline): WSHSY, SAAADI. V lost 2 bases and J 2 bases, leaving 11 bases between the germline ends. The CDR3 loop spans 15 amino acids. The CDR3: CASSEVALNTDTQYF. DNA of the CDR3: TGCGCCAGCAGTGAGGTGGCCTTAAACACAGATACGCAGTATTTT.

The chain is built from TRBV12-5 and TRBJ2-7; perhaps TRBD2 as D (6 bases). This CDR3 comprises 15 residues. V lost 0 bases and J 2 bases, leaving 11 bases between the germline ends. Germline V lookup: CDR1 LGHNT, CDR2 FRNRAP. DNA of the CDR3: TGTGCTAGTGGTTTGGTAGGAGGGAGCACCTACGAGCAGTACTTC. Translation: CASGLVGGSTYEQYF.

The V call is TRBV7-2, the J call TRBJ2-1; no definite D call. The CDR3 contains 14 residues. The germline CDR1 and CDR2 sequences are SGHTA and FQGNSA. Trimming took off 2 bases at V and 5 bases at J, with 10 bases between the two ends. CDR3 DNA: TGTGCCAGCAGCTTACGGGTAAATGACAATGAGCAGTTCTTC. This encodes CASSLRVNDNEQFF.

The chain links TRBV9 to TRBJ2-1, with 7 bases that match TRBD1. Trimming took 3 bases from V and 9 from J; bases not matched to a gene: 6. In germline, CDR1 is SGDLS, CDR2 YYNGEE. This CDR3 comprises 13 residues. The CDR3, as DNA: TGTGCCAGCAGCGGGACAGGAGGCAGTGAGCAGTTCTTC. It translates to CASSGTGGSEQFF.

The chain joins TRBV29-1 to TRBJ1-5, with D maybe TRBD1 (6 bases). V dropped 0 bases and J dropped 7 bases, with 10 bases sitting between them. Germline assignment: CDR1 SQVTM and CDR2 ANQGSEA. The length of the CDR3 is 13 residues. The CDR3 is CSVEERGGQPQHF. The DNA for the CDR3 is TGCAGCGTTGAAGAGAGGGGGGGACAGCCCCAGCATTTT.

This chain uses TRBV6-5 with TRBJ1-6; D remains unclear. Germline V lookup: CDR1 MNHEY, CDR2 SVGAGI. This CDR3 spans 13 amino acids. Deletions cut 5 bases from V and 10 bases from J, with 12 bases between. For the CDR3, the DNA is TGTGCCAGCAGTCCCGAGGCCTACTCACCCCTCCACTTT. It translates to CASSPEAYSPLHF.

V and J are TRBV5-1 and TRBJ2-7, with 9 bases that match TRBD1. The V segment lost 3 bases and the J segment 2 bases; nucleotides outside the gene matches: 3. The germline gives CDR1 SGHRS, CDR2 YFSETQ. The CDR3 spans 14 residues. The CDR3 DNA reads TGCGCCAGCAGCTCGGGACAGGGCACCTACGAGCAGTACTTC. This gives the protein CASSSGQGTYEQYF.

The chain employs TRBV7-9 and TRBJ1-3; D is undetermined. Trimming stripped 6 bases from V and 1 base from J, with 4 bases between. CDR1 and CDR2 from the germline V gene are SEHNR and FQNEAQ (reference sequence). The CDR3 covers 12 residues. The chain's CDR3 is CASRTSGNTIYF. The CDR3 nucleotides read TGTGCCAGCAGGACTTCTGGAAACACCATATATTTT.

The gene calls are TRBV10-3 and TRBJ1-2; TRBD1 matches at 8 bases. The CDR3 runs to 13 residues. Trimming at V came to 6 bases and at J to 4 bases, leaving 4 bases not matched to a gene. Germline loops: CDR1 ENHRY, CDR2 SYGVKD. CDR3 protein: CAISLQGGYGYTF. In nucleotides, the CDR3 is TGTGCCATCAGCTTACAGGGGGGCTATGGCTACACCTTC.

The count of this clone is one. The chain uses TRBV4-1 and TRBJ2-1, with a weak D call TRBD2 (5 bases). The V and J ends lost 0 bases and 4 bases respectively, with 19 bases between them. CDR1 MGHRA and CDR2 YSYEKL come from the germline V gene. The CDR3 contains 18 residues. This chain's CDR3 is CASSQDPVTSGPYNEQFF. The CDR3, as DNA: TGCGCCAGCAGCCAAGATCCTGTGACGAGCGGACCGTACAATGAGCAGTTCTTC.

The J gene is TRBJ2-6, the V gene TRBV6-1; no definite D call. Trimming removed 2 bases at V and 0 bases at J, with 8 bases between. This CDR3 has 16 amino acids. Germline V CDR1 and CDR2: MNHNS, SASEGT. The CDR3 spells CASSEQAFSGANVLTF. The CDR3 DNA reads TGTGCCAGCAGTGAACAGGCTTTCTCTGGGGCCAACGTCCTGACTTTC.

The V and J genes are TRBV7-9 and TRBJ1-1; D not resolved. The germline gives CDR1 SEHNR, CDR2 FQNEAQ (reference sequence). This CDR3 spans 15 amino acids. V lost 0 bases and J lost 6, with 14 bases in between. For the CDR3, the DNA is TGTGCCAGCAGCTTAGCGGGCCCGGATGGGTCTGAAGCTTTCTTT. The encoded protein is CASSLAGPDGSEAFF.

The chain is built from TRBV3-1 (or the pseudogene TRBV3-2) and TRBJ2-2; D is perhaps TRBD2 (6 bases). CDR1 is LGHDT and CDR2 is YNNKEL in the germline V gene (reference sequence). CDR3 length: 16 residues. The V end lost 1 base, the J end lost 4 bases, and 13 bases lay between the germline ends. The CDR3 reads CASSQGYGRSTGELFF. CDR3 DNA: TGTGCCAGCAGCCAAGGTTACGGGAGAAGCACCGGGGAGCTGTTTTTT.

The chain recombines TRBV21-1 with TRBJ1-1; the listed D gene, TRBD1, was not tested against the DNA. TRBV21-1 is annotated as a pseudogene. CDR3 length equals 21 residues. The CDR3 DNA is TGTGCCAGCAGCAAAGCCGACAGGGGGGTTTATTGGTTACACATGAACACTGAAGCTTTCTTT. Translated: CASSKADRGVYWLHMNTEAFF.

Ten or more counts support this clone. The rearrangement links TRBV3-1 (or the pseudogene TRBV3-2) to TRBJ1-6; D might be TRBD1 (5 bases). Looked up from germline, CDR1 is LGHDT and CDR2 is YNNKEL (reference sequence). The germline V and J ends were trimmed by 1 base and 5 bases, with 9 bases remaining between them. The CDR3 extends over 15 amino acids. The CDR3, as DNA: TGTGCCAGCAGCCAAGGACAGCTCAATAATTCACCCCTCCACTTT. Amino acid sequence: CASSQGQLNNSPLHF.

The chain joins TRBV9 to TRBJ2-7; 9 bases are shared with TRBD1. With V trimmed by 4 bases and J by 6 bases, 8 bases remained unmatched. Germline-derived CDR1 and CDR2 are SGDLS and YYNGEE. The CDR3 has 14 amino acids. This CDR3 reads CASSPGDRVSEQYF. CDR3 nucleotide sequence: TGTGCCAGCAGCCCAGGGGACAGGGTGAGCGAGCAGTACTTC.

V and J are TRBV27 and TRBJ2-6; D is unresolved. Germline V CDR1 and CDR2: MNHEY, SMNVEV (reference sequence). This CDR3 has 13 amino acids. Trimming removed 3 bases at V and 4 bases at J, with 4 bases between. CDR3 DNA sequence: TGTGCCAGCAGTTTGGGCGGGGCCAACGTCCTGACTTTC. It yields the protein CASSLGGANVLTF.

This clone was seen a single time. This chain joins TRBV5-8 and TRBJ1-1; D is unresolved. V lost 4 bases and J lost 0, with 13 bases in between. The CDR3 has 15 residues. The germline gives CDR1 SGHTS, CDR2 YDEGEE. Here the CDR3 DNA reads TGTGCCAGCAGCCAGGAGGGTTCCATGAACACTGAAGCTTTCTTT. As protein: CASSQEGSMNTEAFF.

The chain couples TRBV28 to TRBJ1-1; D call uncertain. The CDR3 runs 14 residues. V was trimmed by 0 bases and J by 1 base, leaving 6 bases between them. Per the germline V gene, CDR1 is MDHEN and CDR2 is SYDVKM. The DNA of the CDR3 is TGTGCCAGCAGTTTATGGCAACAGAACACTGAAGCTTTCTTT. Protein product: CASSLWQQNTEAFF.